These 26 T cell receptor beta chains came from one sample sequenced in a study of T cell responses to AZD1222 COVID-19 vaccine (dated by TCRdb to the early 2020s). The protocol used for the library was the immunoSEQ multiplex PCR assay. In its TCRdb copy, this immuneACCESS table keeps in-frame sequences only and misses some clones. Where compared with another copy, unresolved V genes explain less than half of these, and the others have no known cause. This sample comprises 34,000 or so clones, approximately 88% of them detected only once. The ten largest clones represent about 7.3% of the sample. The sample's time point label, in plain terms: baseline before first vaccination. The specimen was peripheral blood, collected on day 0 of AZD1222 vaccination. These receptors were obtained from an adult in good health.

The chain couples TRBV6-1 to TRBJ2-3, with 9 positions matching TRBD2. The CDR3 covers 17 residues. In germline, CDR1 is MNHNS, CDR2 SASEGT. J lost 2 bases, V lost 2 bases, and 8 bases had no gene match. The DNA for the CDR3 is TGTGCCAGCAGTGAATCGAGAAGCGGGGGGTACACAGATACGCAGTATTTT. Protein: CASSESRSGGYTDTQYF.

This clone appeared a single time. The chain recombines TRBV3-1 (or the pseudogene TRBV3-2) with TRBJ1-2; the D gene is possibly TRBD1 (6 bases). The CDR3 extends over 17 amino acids. The V end was cut by 0 bases, the J end by 3 bases, with 17 bases between. CDR1 and CDR2 from the germline V gene are LGHDT and YNNKEL (reference sequence). The CDR3 sequence: CASSQDLPRGADYGYTF. In DNA, the CDR3 is TGTGCCAGCAGCCAAGATCTCCCCAGGGGAGCGGACTATGGCTACACCTTC.

This clone showed up just a few times. The gene calls are TRBV24-1 and TRBJ2-1; 13 nucleotides line up with TRBD2. CDR1 and CDR2 from the germline V gene are KGHDR and SFDVKD. The CDR3 loop spans 16 amino acids. V shed 4 bases, J shed 8 bases, and the junction held 7 bases outside the gene matches. CDR3 sequence (DNA): TGTGCCACCAGTGACACGGGGACTAGCGGGATCTATGAGCAGTTCTTC. As protein: CATSDTGTSGIYEQFF.

The chain combines TRBV5-6 with TRBJ2-1; 11 nucleotides match TRBD2. J was trimmed by 9 bases and V by 0 bases; bases with no gene match: 5. The germline gives CDR1 SGHDT, CDR2 YYEEEE. The CDR3 sequence is 15 residues long. CDR3 sequence reads: CASSLAPSGGTEQFF. CDR3 nucleotides: TGTGCCAGCAGCTTGGCCCCTAGCGGGGGGACTGAGCAGTTCTTC.

The chain carries TRBV29-1 and TRBJ2-1; possible D gene TRBD1, 6 bases. The ends were cut back, 1 base at V and 7 bases at J, with 17 bases in the middle. Germline V gene lookup returns CDR1 SQVTM and CDR2 ANQGSEA. The CDR3 sequence is 15 residues long. Written as DNA, the CDR3 is TGCAGCGTTGAAGCCCGGAAGGGGACATGGAATGAGCAGTTCTTC. It encodes CSVEARKGTWNEQFF.

The chain is built from TRBV6-5 and TRBJ2-3; perhaps TRBD2 as D (6 bases). This CDR3 has 15 amino acids. In germline, CDR1 is MNHEY, CDR2 SVGAGI. V shed 6 bases and J shed 1 base, with 14 bases lying between them. DNA of the CDR3: TGTGCCAGCAGGCCCGCACTAGCCCGCACAGATACGCAGTATTTT. Translated: CASRPALARTDTQYF.

The rearrangement uses TRBV9 and TRBJ2-5; D call uncertain. CDR3 length: 14 amino acids. Germline assignment: CDR1 SGDLS and CDR2 YYNGEE. V shed 0 bases and J shed 3 bases, with 9 bases lying between them. The CDR3 DNA reads as TGTGCCAGCAGCGTAGGTGGGTTAGAAGAGACCCAGTACTTC. Its translation is CASSVGGLEETQYF.

V usage is TRBV28 and J usage is TRBJ2-2; 7 nucleotides line up with TRBD2. V was clipped by 5 bases and J by 5 bases; unmatched bases: 8. Germline values: CDR1 MDHEN, CDR2 SYDVKM. The CDR3 has 15 amino acids. This CDR3 is CASSGGLGKTGELFF. CDR3 sequence (DNA): TGTGCCAGCAGTGGAGGACTAGGAAAGACCGGGGAGCTGTTTTTT. Together with reference TRBV28 and TRBJ2-2, the CDR3 gives the full variable domain: DVKVTQSSRYLVKRTGEKVFLECVQDMDHENMFWYRQDPGLGLRLIYFSYDVKMKEKGDIPEGYSVSREKKERFSLILESASTNQTSMYLCASSGGLGKTGELFFGEGSRLTVL.

The chain combines TRBV6-2 or TRBV6-3 with TRBJ1-4, with TRBD1 matching over 7 bases. Unmatched junction bases numbered 6, after V lost 5 bases and J lost 6 bases. There are 14 residues in the CDR3. Germline assignment: CDR1 MNHEY and CDR2 SVGEGT. The CDR3 loop reads CASSNRGGYEKLFF. CDR3 coding DNA: TGTGCCAGCAGTAACAGGGGTGGTTATGAAAAACTGTTTTTT.

In its sample, this clone was seen once. V usage is TRBV6-6 and J usage is TRBJ1-1; no clear D gene. V was shortened by 0 bases and J by 10 bases, with 9 bases between the two germline ends. The CDR3 sequence is 12 residues long. Germline V CDR1 and CDR2: MNHNY, SVGAGI (reference sequence). The CDR3 spells CASSYSGEGAFF. CDR3 DNA sequence: TGTGCCAGCAGTTACTCCGGGGAGGGAGCTTTCTTT.

The chain joins TRBV5-4 to TRBJ2-6; D gene uncertain. The germline V gene has CDR1 SGHNT and CDR2 YYREEE (reference sequence). CDR3 length: 15 residues. V lost 4 bases to trimming and J lost 4 bases, with 12 bases between them. The CDR3 sequence is CASSPPPSGANVLTF. In DNA form, the CDR3 reads TGTGCCAGCAGCCCTCCCCCTTCCGGGGCCAACGTCCTGACTTTC.

The chain carries TRBV25-1 and TRBJ2-7, with D uncertain. The germline CDR1 and CDR2 sequences are MGHDK and SYGVNS. Trimming took 6 bases from V and 2 from J, leaving 5 bases between them. CDR3 length: 11 amino acids. In DNA, the CDR3 is TGTGCCAGCAGCAGGACCTACGAGCAGTACTTC. Its protein is CASSRTYEQYF.

The V and J genes are TRBV2 and TRBJ1-5; D may be TRBD1 (5 bases). V was trimmed by 6 bases and J by 3 bases, leaving 12 bases between them. The CDR3 extends over 14 amino acids. From germline, CDR1 is SNHLY and CDR2 FYNNEI. This chain's CDR3 is CASSPWGYNQPQHF. The CDR3 region has the DNA TGTGCCAGCAGCCCGTGGGGGTACAATCAGCCCCAGCATTTT.

In DNA form, the CDR3 reads TGTGCCAGCAGCTTCGTGTTTGCTGGGGGGACCGAAGCTTTCTTT. Amino acid sequence: CASSFVFAGGTEAFF. V gene TRBV5-4 combines with J gene TRBJ1-1, with D possibly being TRBD1 (5 bases). Germline CDR1 and CDR2: SGHNT and YYREEE (reference sequence). V was pared by 2 bases and J by 8 bases, with 19 bases between. CDR3 length: 15 amino acids.

The genes are TRBV5-1 and TRBJ1-1; the match to TRBD1 covers 12 bases. Trimming removed 4 bases from V and 6 bases from J; junction bases left unmatched: 10. The CDR3 has 16 residues. Germline V gives CDR1 SGHRS, CDR2 YFSETQ. The CDR3 sequence: CASSPVGQGAGAEAFF. In DNA, the CDR3 is TGCGCCAGCAGCCCCGTGGGACAGGGGGCAGGTGCTGAAGCTTTCTTT.

The rearrangement uses TRBV28 and TRBJ2-7, with 9 bases identical to TRBD2. This CDR3 region has 15 residues. V gave up 5 bases and J gave up 2 bases; unmatched junction bases: 7. CDR1 and CDR2 (germline): MDHEN, SYDVKM. DNA of the CDR3: TGTGCCAGCAGTACTCGACTAGCGGAGGCCTACGAGCAGTACTTC. This encodes CASSTRLAEAYEQYF.

The CDR3 loop is CASSPPRDRGNEQYF. The CDR3 DNA reads TGTGCCAGCAGTCCCCCCCGGGACAGGGGCAACGAGCAGTACTTC. This sequence joins TRBV6-5 and TRBJ2-7; 10 bases line up with TRBD1. This CDR3 contains 15 residues. Germline V gene lookup returns CDR1 MNHEY and CDR2 SVGAGI. V trimming: 5 bases; J trimming: 5 bases; junction bases outside the gene matches: 9.

There are a few counts of this clone. The rearrangement links TRBV6-4 to TRBJ2-3, with 10 bases fitting TRBD2. Germline V CDR1 and CDR2: MRHNA, SNTAGT. V gave up 3 bases and J gave up 3 bases; unmatched junction bases: 0. The CDR3 is made up of 14 amino acids. CDR3 region: CASSEAGGTDTQYF. The CDR3, as DNA: TGTGCCAGCAGTGAAGCGGGAGGGACAGATACGCAGTATTTT.

This chain joins TRBV4-1 and TRBJ2-7; 9 nucleotides match TRBD1. The CDR3 extends over 14 amino acids. The V segment lost 4 bases and the J segment 4 bases; nucleotides outside the gene matches: 5. Germline CDR1 and CDR2: MGHRA and YSYEKL. The CDR3 spells CASSLIGTGYEQYF. The DNA of the CDR3 is TGCGCCAGCAGCCTCATCGGGACAGGGTACGAGCAGTACTTC.

The chain uses TRBV7-2 and TRBJ1-4; no definite D call. The CDR3 has 14 residues. V gave up 1 base and J gave up 4 bases, with 7 bases separating them. CDR1 and CDR2 from the germline V gene are SGHTA and FQGNSA. The CDR3 loop is CASSLEWGNEKLFF. In DNA, the CDR3 is TGTGCCAGCAGCTTAGAATGGGGTAATGAAAAACTGTTTTTT.

This clone came up a few times. This CDR3 is CASSHRRYYGYTF. As DNA, the CDR3 is TGTGCCAGCAGCCATAGACGTTACTATGGCTACACCTTC. The V gene is TRBV6-5, the J gene TRBJ1-2; D is ambiguous. V was clipped by 6 bases and J by 3 bases, with 11 bases between them. The CDR3 covers 13 residues. Germline loops: CDR1 MNHEY, CDR2 SVGAGI.

The chain carries TRBV7-8 and TRBJ2-7; maybe TRBD1 (6 bases). Trimming shortened V by 4 bases and J by 3 bases, and 16 bases separated the two germline ends. The CDR3 is 15 amino acids. Germline values: CDR1 SGHVS, CDR2 FQNEAQ. CDR3 sequence reads: CASSSPGRGSYEQYF. The CDR3 DNA is TGTGCCAGCAGCTCCCCAGGCAGGGGTAGCTACGAGCAGTACTTC.

V and J are TRBV4-1 and TRBJ1-2; D is perhaps TRBD1 (5 bases). Per the germline V gene, CDR1 is MGHRA and CDR2 is YSYEKL. V was shortened by 3 bases and J by 4 bases, with 15 bases between the two germline ends. CDR3 length: 15 amino acids. The CDR3 nucleotides read TGCGCCAGCAGCCAGGGGCGCCAGGATAGCTATGGCTACACCTTC. Translation: CASSQGRQDSYGYTF.

This clone was seen a handful of times. The J gene is TRBJ1-1, the V gene TRBV28; 12 bases match TRBD1. V shed 10 bases, J shed 3 bases, and the junction held 6 bases outside the gene matches. The V gene's germline CDR1 is MDHEN and CDR2 SYDVKM. CDR3 size: 14 residues. The CDR3, as DNA: TGTGCCACCGGGACAGGGGGCCGGCACACTGAAGCTTTCTTT. Encoded protein: CATGTGGRHTEAFF. The full variable domain, completed using reference TRBV28 and TRBJ1-1, is DVKVTQSSRYLVKRTGEKVFLECVQDMDHENMFWYRQDPGLGLRLIYFSYDVKMKEKGDIPEGYSVSREKKERFSLILESASTNQTSMYLCATGTGGRHTEAFFGQGTRLTVV.

The J gene is TRBJ2-3, the V gene TRBV6-4; D might be TRBD1 or TRBD2, each matching 5 bases. The germline gives CDR1 MRHNA, CDR2 SNTAGT. The CDR3 contains 15 residues. V lost 0 bases to trimming and J lost 1 base, with 8 bases between them. The DNA for the CDR3 is TGTGCCAGCAGTGACTCCCGGGGCGGCACAGATACGCAGTATTTT. Its protein is CASSDSRGGTDTQYF.

Only one count was recorded for this clone. The chain recombines TRBV5-5 with TRBJ2-7; D may be TRBD2 (6 bases). CDR1 is SGHKS and CDR2 is YYEKEE in the germline V gene (reference sequence). The CDR3 loop spans 14 amino acids. V dropped 3 bases and J dropped 3 bases, with 13 bases sitting between them. The CDR3 DNA reads TGTGCCAGCAGCTACGGAGGGCCGGGCTACGAGCAGTACTTC. Translation: CASSYGGPGYEQYF.